This TCR beta chain was identified during a study of blood T cell repertoires in COVID-19. Across the study: In each case, the material was cDNA or gDNA derived from T cells, B-cell-depleted T cells, or PBMCs.

The CDR3 length is 15 residues. CDR1 SEHNR and CDR2 FQNEAQ come from the germline V gene (reference sequence). The V end lost 5 bases, the J end lost 4 bases, and 14 bases lay between the germline ends. Enrolled through a virtual design, the participants were between roughly 18 and 90 years of age and came from 24 US areas. Membership in each cohort depended on participant-reported clinical history. Original data processing: Amplification from reference gene primers served as the basis for estimated nucleated cell counts. Clones were read by immunoSEQ multiplex PCR, and TCRdb kept only the in-frame ones, dropping some. Clonal size and the V and J genes are those of that table, whereas D and trimming came from the DNA. This sample has about 270,000 clones; approximately 88% occur once, and the top ten carry 0.95% to 1.5%.

The chain employs TRBV7-9 and TRBJ2-2, with D possibly being TRBD2 (6 bases). The sequence came from a woman in her forties with acute COVID-19. Sequencing was done on a sample of PBMCs or T cells enriched from blood (not recorded which). As DNA, the CDR3 is TGTGCCAGCAGCGAAGGGTCCGGGAGCACCGGGGAGCTGTTTTTT. Translating gives CASSEGSGSTGELFF.